These 31 T cell receptor beta chains were all obtained from the same sample, sequenced in a study of T cell repertoires in cytomegalovirus infection (dated by TCRdb to about 2019). The treatment or condition label here, explained by the study, means: in vitro stimulation with specific CMV peptide epitopes to enrich CMV-specific T cells. Their antigen targets remain unknown. Sequencing was carried out with an Illumina HiSeq 1500. The public reads were quality trimmed at Q25 with fastp and then assembled into clones with MiXCR by TCRdb, keeping productive beta chains. Identical CDR3 protein sequences are pooled into one entry, listed with their most common genes and DNA. The sample data list about 890,000 distinct CDR3 sequences, and about a third of these were observed just once. Of the sample, under 15% falls within the top ten clones. Sequenced here: cultured CD8+ T cells from PBMCs, sampled from culture after CMV antigen stimulation. The receptors here all came from a human donor in good health (CMV status not recorded). Some clones in this sample may be carry-over from other donors' samples.

V gene TRBV27 combines with J gene TRBJ1-5, with unresolved D. Trimming took 5 bases from V and 7 from J, leaving 18 bases between them. Germline V CDR1 and CDR2: MNHEY, SMNVEV (reference sequence). The CDR3 runs 15 residues. The chain's CDR3 is CASSPLGGTRQPQHF. In nucleotides, the CDR3 is TGTGCCAGCAGTCCCTTAGGAGGAACAAGACAGCCCCAGCATTTT.

This clonotype showed up just a few times. The genes are TRBV5-5 and TRBJ2-7; the match to TRBD1 covers 8 bases. The CDR3 covers 14 residues. Germline CDR1 reads SGHKS; CDR2 reads YYEKEE (reference sequence). The V segment lost 2 bases and the J segment 4 bases; nucleotides outside the gene matches: 5. The CDR3 loop reads CASSFQGAGYEQYF. The CDR3 DNA reads TGTGCCAGCAGCTTCCAGGGGGCGGGGTACGAGCAGTACTTC.

V is TRBV19 and J is TRBJ2-7, with 7 bases aligning to TRBD1. Germline trimming cut 5 bases from V and 4 bases from J; bases unmatched to any gene: 11. The CDR3 covers 15 residues. Per the germline V gene, CDR1 is LNHDA and CDR2 is SQIVND (reference sequence). In DNA form, the CDR3 reads TGTGCCAGTAGTGCCAAGCCGGGACAGTATTACGAGCAGTACTTC. This sequence encodes CASSAKPGQYYEQYF.

This clonotype was detected only a few times. The chain uses TRBV9 and TRBJ2-5, with a tentative D call TRBD1 (6 bases). Germline V gene lookup returns CDR1 SGDLS and CDR2 YYNGEE. V lost 3 bases to trimming and J lost 3 bases, with 15 bases between them. This CDR3 has 15 amino acids. For the CDR3, the DNA is TGTGCCAGCAGCGCCGGCAGGACAGCGAAAGAGACCCAGTACTTC. This gives the protein CASSAGRTAKETQYF.

The chain has TRBV10-2 and TRBJ2-5, with 7 bases matching TRBD1. The germline CDR1 and CDR2 sequences are WSHSY and SAAADI. The CDR3 is 15 residues long. Trimming at V came to 5 bases and at J to 3 bases, leaving 9 bases not matched to a gene. The CDR3 protein is CASSRSRDREETQYF. The DNA of the CDR3 is TGCGCCAGCAGTCGGTCCCGGGACAGAGAAGAGACCCAGTACTTC.

This chain links TRBV6-2 or TRBV6-3 with TRBJ1-1; the D gene is possibly TRBD1 (5 bases). Trimming removed 5 bases from V and 6 bases from J, with 16 bases in between. This CDR3 has 14 residues. In germline, CDR1 is MNHEY, CDR2 SVGEGT. The CDR3 DNA reads as TGTGCCAGCAGTATACAGGCGGGTAGGGCTGAAGCTTTCTTT. It encodes CASSIQAGRAEAFF.

Notes on this clonotype: This CDR3 fails to terminate in the conserved phenylalanine or tryptophan, so it likely reflects a read error. This sequence joins TRBV27 and TRBJ2-3, with 9 bases fitting TRBD2. The CDR3 length is 14 residues. The junction had 2 bases not matched to a gene; V was cut back by 2 bases and J by 5 bases. Germline V gives CDR1 MNHEY, CDR2 SMNVEV (reference sequence). As DNA, the CDR3 is TGTGCCAGCAGTTTAGCGGGGGGGATAGATACGCAGTATTCT. Protein sequence: CASSLAGGIDTQYS.

The CDR3 nucleotides are TGTGCCAGCAGTGTATTCCGCCAGGGTCGTACTGGAAACACCATATATTTT. It encodes CASSVFRQGRTGNTIYF. This chain joins TRBV6-1 and TRBJ1-3; D may be TRBD1 (5 bases). The V end lost 4 bases, the J end lost 2 bases, and 18 bases lay between the germline ends. Germline lookup yields CDR1 MNHNS and CDR2 SASEGT. This CDR3 comprises 17 residues.

The chain employs TRBV9 and TRBJ1-5, with D possibly matching TRBD1 (5 bases). The V end lost 4 bases, the J end lost 0 bases, and 11 bases lay between the germline ends. From germline, CDR1 is SGDLS and CDR2 YYNGEE. The CDR3 loop spans 15 amino acids. The CDR3 coding sequence is TGTGCCAGCAGCTCGGGACTAAATAGCAATCAGCCCCAGCATTTT. It is translated as CASSSGLNSNQPQHF.

This clonotype came up many times. This chain uses TRBV7-9 with TRBJ1-6, with D maybe TRBD1 (6 bases). Germline V gene data show CDR1 as SEHNR and CDR2 as FQNEAQ (reference sequence). The CDR3 extends over 14 amino acids. Trimming stripped 4 bases from V and 5 bases from J, with 9 bases between. CDR3 sequence reads: CASSSTGHNSPLHF. For the CDR3, the DNA is TGTGCCAGCAGCTCGACAGGCCATAATTCACCCCTCCACTTT.

The chain has TRBV9 and TRBJ2-5; TRBD2 aligns across 8 bases. The V segment lost 0 bases and the J segment 5 bases; nucleotides outside the gene matches: 6. The germline V gene has CDR1 SGDLS and CDR2 YYNGEE. CDR3 length equals 15 residues. Here the CDR3 DNA reads TGTGCCAGCAGCGTAGACTCGGGGGGGAGGGAGACCCAGTACTTC. Translation gives CASSVDSGGRETQYF.

This clonotype has just a few counts. The gene calls are TRBV27 and TRBJ2-3, with 9 bases matching TRBD1. This CDR3 spans 14 amino acids. Germline CDR1 reads MNHEY; CDR2 reads SMNVEV (reference sequence). The V gene end was trimmed by 5 bases and the J gene end by 5 bases; junction bases not matched to a gene: 5. The CDR3 nucleotides read TGTGCCAGCAGTCCGACAGGGGGATTAGATACGCAGTATTTT. Its translation is CASSPTGGLDTQYF.

This clonotype was seen at least ten times. This chain joins TRBV7-6 and TRBJ2-1; D is undetermined. This CDR3 contains 16 residues. Germline CDR1 reads SGHVS; CDR2 reads FNYEAQ. The germline V and J ends were trimmed by 1 base and 3 bases, with 13 bases remaining between them. The CDR3 sequence is CASSLDGSSNYNEQFF. In DNA form, the CDR3 reads TGTGCCAGCAGCTTAGATGGTTCGTCAAACTACAATGAGCAGTTCTTC.

This clonotype showed up many times. J is TRBJ1-4 and V is TRBV28; D is unclear. This CDR3 comprises 16 residues. Trimming took 3 bases from V and 8 from J, leaving 19 bases between them. Germline V lookup: CDR1 MDHEN, CDR2 SYDVKM. CDR3 in amino acids: CASSFPTVKLGEKLFF. For the CDR3, the DNA is TGTGCCAGCAGTTTTCCTACCGTGAAACTAGGGGAAAAACTGTTTTTT.

DNA for the CDR3: TGTGCCAGCAGCCTCCCCCTGGATTCAGATACGCAGTATTTT. Residues: CASSLPLDSDTQYF. The gene calls are TRBV7-6 and TRBJ2-3; D not certain. The CDR3 loop spans 14 amino acids. Between the trimmed V and J ends, which lost 5 bases and 4 bases, there was a span of 13 bases. Germline loops: CDR1 SGHVS, CDR2 FNYEAQ.

V and J are TRBV27 and TRBJ2-1; 9 positions agree with TRBD1. The length of the CDR3 is 16 residues. Unmatched junction bases numbered 7, after V lost 5 bases and J lost 2 bases. CDR1 is MNHEY, CDR2 SMNVEV, per germline (reference sequence). The CDR3 bases are TGTGCCAGCAGTACGCTACAGGGGGCCCCCTACAATGAGCAGTTCTTC. Its protein is CASSTLQGAPYNEQFF.

The chain joins TRBV7-2 to TRBJ2-5, with D possibly matching TRBD1 (6 bases). The CDR3 is made up of 14 amino acids. CDR1 and CDR2 from the germline V gene are SGHTA and FQGNSA. Deletions cut 4 bases from V and 5 bases from J, with 14 bases between. The CDR3 DNA reads TGTGCCAGCAGCTCCAGACAGGAGTGGGAGACCCAGTACTTC. Translation gives CASSSRQEWETQYF. Together with reference TRBV7-2 and TRBJ2-5, the CDR3 gives the full variable domain: GAGVSQSPSNKVTEKGKDVELRCDPISGHTALYWYRQSLGQGLEFLIYFQGNSAPDKSGLPSDRFSAERTGGSVSTLTIQRTQQEDSAVYLCASSSRQEWETQYFGPGTRLLVL.

This clonotype has more than one count but fewer than ten. CDR3 loop: CASSAERGAHQPQHF. CDR3 nucleotide sequence: TGTGCCAGCAGCGCCGAACGCGGGGCACATCAGCCCCAGCATTTT. The chain links TRBV11-2 to TRBJ1-5, with a weak D call TRBD1 (5 bases). The CDR3 has 15 residues. CDR1 and CDR2 from the germline V gene are SGHAT and FQNNGV. Trimming took off 5 bases at V and 5 bases at J, with 16 bases between the two ends.

This clonotype appeared a few times. This sequence joins TRBV19 and TRBJ2-5; D gene uncertain. The germline V and J ends were trimmed by 6 bases and 1 base, with 18 bases remaining between them. Germline CDR1 LNHDA, CDR2 SQIVND (reference sequence). This CDR3 is 16 amino acids long. The CDR3 region is CASSLIRSLGQETQYF. CDR3 sequence (DNA): TGTGCCAGTAGCTTGATTCGGAGTCTTGGCCAAGAGACCCAGTACTTC.

V is TRBV7-6 and J is TRBJ2-7; weak D call: TRBD1 (6 bases). The CDR3 has 14 amino acids. CDR1 is SGHVS and CDR2 is FNYEAQ in the germline V gene. V was shortened by 4 bases and J by 2 bases, with 12 bases between the two germline ends. The chain's CDR3 is CASSSYGGPYEQYF. The CDR3 DNA reads as TGTGCCAGCAGCTCTTATGGGGGCCCCTACGAGCAGTACTTC.

The chain links TRBV5-4 to TRBJ2-5; D unresolved. Germline values: CDR1 SGHNT, CDR2 YYREEE (reference sequence). Deletions cut 0 bases from V and 2 bases from J, with 17 bases between. This CDR3 comprises 17 residues. The CDR3 region is CASSLVLGIGLQETQYF. The CDR3 region has the DNA TGTGCCAGCAGCTTGGTTTTGGGGATAGGCCTACAAGAGACCCAGTACTTC.

The chain links TRBV2 to TRBJ2-1, with D perhaps being TRBD1 or TRBD2 (6 bases each). The CDR3 has 14 residues. The germline CDR1 and CDR2 sequences are SNHLY and FYNNEI. Trimming cost V 9 bases and J 7 bases, with 19 bases left between them. The CDR3 spells CARLRGPSTNEQFF. CDR3 DNA: TGTGCCAGATTACGGGGGCCCTCCACGAATGAGCAGTTCTTC.

V is TRBV18 and J is TRBJ1-5; the D gene is possibly TRBD1 (6 bases). The CDR3 has 16 amino acids. V was trimmed by 2 bases and J by 6 bases, leaving 17 bases between them. CDR1 KGHSH and CDR2 LQKENI come from the germline V gene. CDR3 sequence: CASSPGAGGAIQPQHF. The CDR3 DNA reads as TGTGCCAGCTCACCAGGCGCGGGGGGGGCCATTCAGCCCCAGCATTTT.

The CDR3 DNA reads TGTGCCAGCACAGAGAACACTGAAGCTTTCTTT. Translated, it gives CASTENTEAFF. The chain has TRBV2 and TRBJ1-1, with D hard to call. CDR1 and CDR2 (germline): SNHLY, FYNNEI. V shed 7 bases and J shed 1 base, with 4 bases lying between them. The CDR3 loop spans 11 amino acids.

There are a few counts of this clonotype. The chain joins TRBV7-9 to TRBJ1-2; D not certain. V shed 1 base and J shed 3 bases, with 6 bases lying between them. The CDR3 is 13 residues long. Germline values: CDR1 SEHNR, CDR2 FQNEAQ (reference sequence). CDR3 sequence: CASSLDGHYGYTF. The CDR3 region has the DNA TGTGCCAGCAGCTTAGATGGACACTATGGCTACACCTTC.

V is TRBV20-1 and J is TRBJ1-1; TRBD1 is a possible D gene (5 bases). Trimming cost V 1 base and J 4 bases, with 16 bases left between them. Per germline, CDR1 DFQATT and CDR2 SNEGSKA (reference sequence). The CDR3 runs to 15 residues. The CDR3 protein is CSARVGSVGLTEAFF. CDR3 nucleotide sequence: TGCAGTGCTAGAGTAGGTAGCGTGGGGCTCACTGAAGCTTTCTTT.

Only a few counts were recorded for this clonotype. This chain links TRBV5-5 with TRBJ2-5; D remains ambiguous. From germline, CDR1 is SGHKS and CDR2 YYEKEE (reference sequence). The CDR3 is made up of 13 amino acids. Trimming left V 10 bases short and J 1 base short, with 14 bases between. CDR3 DNA sequence: TGTGCCCGTCCGACCCCATTCCAAGAGACCCAGTACTTC. Translating it yields CARPTPFQETQYF.

The rearrangement joins TRBV27 to TRBJ2-7; D possibly matches TRBD1 or TRBD2 (5 bases each). This CDR3 contains 14 residues. Deletions cut 3 bases from V and 6 bases from J, with 15 bases between. CDR1 and CDR2 (germline): MNHEY, SMNVEV (reference sequence). The CDR3 loop reads CASSFGTEVSEQYF. As DNA, the CDR3 is TGTGCCAGCAGTTTTGGGACGGAGGTGTCCGAGCAGTACTTC.

The J gene is TRBJ2-5, the V gene TRBV4-1; 13 nucleotides line up with TRBD2. CDR3 length equals 17 residues. Germline CDR1 reads MGHRA; CDR2 reads YSYEKL. The trim removed 0 bases at V and 5 bases at J, leaving 6 bases unmatched. The CDR3 DNA follows: TGCGCCAGCAGCCAAGATCTACTAGCGGGGGGGCCGGAGACCCAGTACTTC. Translation gives CASSQDLLAGGPETQYF.

This chain joins TRBV2 and TRBJ1-1; D remains unclear. This CDR3 region has 14 residues. V shed 8 bases and J shed 0 bases, with 13 bases lying between them. Germline CDR1 SNHLY, CDR2 FYNNEI. The CDR3 region is CASPSGSMNTEAFF. The CDR3 DNA reads TGTGCCAGCCCCTCGGGGAGCATGAACACTGAAGCTTTCTTT.

This clonotype was found a few times. The rearrangement joins TRBV6-6 to TRBJ2-3; D assignment may be TRBD1 or TRBD2 (5 bases each). V was shortened by 8 bases and J by 1 base, with 19 bases between the two germline ends. Looked up from germline, CDR1 is MNHNY and CDR2 is SVGAGI (reference sequence). The CDR3 covers 16 residues. Here the CDR3 DNA reads TGTGCCAGCCACCTTTTGGGGGAGCTTCGCACAGATACGCAGTATTTT. It is translated as CASHLLGELRTDTQYF.